Listed below are T cell receptor beta chains from one sample, sequenced in a study of shared T cell receptors in the human thymus. Some clones are missing from TCRdb's copy, which holds only in-frame ones; the method was immunoSEQ multiplex PCR. The sample gives 630,000 or so clones, around 87% of which show up once; roughly 0.0094% is in the top ten. These data were also filed under a second study, of human thymus T cells.

Sample: thymocytes. These receptors originate from a boy in the first two years of life with a congenital heart defect. CDR3s include the opening cysteine and the closing phenylalanine or tryptophan. D genes are given only for firm matches. Clone size is given for some rows only: seen once, a few or many times, or a class if the clone is expanded.

size	D	V	J	CDR3	DNA
-	TRBD1	TRBV10-3	TRBJ1-5	CAISAGGRYDRGRRDGQPQHF	TGTGCCATCAGTGCAGGGGGGAGGTATGACAGGGGGCGAAGAGACGGTCAGCCCCAGCATTTT
-	TRBD2	TRBV29-1	TRBJ2-7	CSVLAEFYEQYF	TGCAGCGTACTAGCGGAGTTCTACGAGCAGTACTTC
-	-	TRBV5-1	TRBJ2-1	CASSEGGDEQFF	TGCGCCAGCAGCGAGGGTGGTGATGAGCAGTTCTTC
-	TRBD1	TRBV25-1	TRBJ1-6	CASTGQGAYNSPLHF	TGTGCCAGCACCGGACAGGGCGCCTATAATTCACCCCTCCACTTT
-	-	TRBV6-1	TRBJ1-6	CASSEESVYNSPLHF	TGTGCCAGCAGTGAGGAGTCGGTCTATAATTCACCCCTCCACTTT
-	TRBD2	TRBV5-6	TRBJ2-3	CASSSGGVAGASSTDTQYF	TGTGCCAGCAGCTCAGGTGGGGTAGCGGGGGCTTCTAGCACAGATACGCAGTATTTT
-	-	TRBV28	TRBJ1-1	CASSSIGTPQVRSEAFF	TGTGCCAGCAGTTCAATCGGGACACCTCAAGTGAGATCTGAAGCTTTCTTT
once	TRBD1	TRBV28	TRBJ1-2	CASSRDRVQGYTF	TGTGCCAGCAGCCGGGACAGGGTGCAGGGCTACACCTTC
-	TRBD2	TRBV5-4	TRBJ2-7	CASSLKGLAGNYEQYF	TGTGCCAGCAGCTTGAAGGGACTAGCGGGCAACTACGAGCAGTACTTC
few	-	TRBV18	TRBJ1-3	CASSPPGALGNTIYF	TGTGCCAGCTCACCACCGGGAGCCCTAGGTAACACCATATATTTT
-	-	TRBV25-1	TRBJ1-4	CASSGLRGPNEKLFF	TGTGCCAGCAGTGGGTTGCGCGGTCCTAATGAAAAACTGTTTTTT
-	TRBD1	TRBV4-3	TRBJ2-7	CASSQEGPGQGPYEQYF	TGCGCCAGCAGCCAAGAAGGTCCCGGACAGGGACCCTACGAGCAGTACTTC
-	-	TRBV6-6	TRBJ1-2	CASSGGAGYGYTF	TGTGCCAGCAGTGGCGGGGCGGGCTATGGCTACACCTTC
-	-	TRBV27	TRBJ2-7	CASSLTDREDPYEQYF	TGTGCCAGCAGTTTGACTGACAGGGAGGACCCCTACGAGCAGTACTTC
few	-	TRBV15	TRBJ1-1	CATSRDRGQNTEAFF	TGTGCCACCAGCAGAGATCGGGGACAGAACACTGAAGCTTTCTTT
-	-	TRBV9	TRBJ2-7	CASSETEKGVYEQYF	TGTGCCAGCAGCGAGACGGAAAAGGGGGTCTACGAGCAGTACTTC
few	TRBD1	TRBV4-3	TRBJ2-2	CASSHGTANTGELFF	TGCGCCAGCAGCCATGGGACAGCGAACACCGGGGAGCTGTTTTTT
-	-	TRBV11-1	TRBJ2-2	CASEAVTGELFF	TGTGCCAGCGAGGCGGTGACCGGGGAGCTGTTTTTT
-	TRBD1	TRBV27	TRBJ2-7	CASSLRQGEREQYF	TGTGCCAGCAGTTTACGACAGGGGGAGCGCGAGCAGTACTTC
-	TRBD2	TRBV10-3	TRBJ2-7	CAISGLPGTSDYEQYF	TGTGCCATCAGTGGACTCCCCGGGACTAGCGACTACGAGCAGTACTTC
-	TRBD1	TRBV28	TRBJ1-2	CASRDLGGDRYGYTF	TGTGCCAGCAGAGACCTAGGGGGCGATAGGTATGGCTACACCTTC
once	TRBD2	TRBV5-1	TRBJ2-7	CASSLPGLAYEQYF	TGCGCCAGCAGCCTCCCGGGACTAGCGTACGAGCAGTACTTC
-	TRBD1	TRBV11-2	TRBJ2-7	CASSLWTGGFYEQYF	TGTGCCAGCAGCTTGTGGACAGGGGGCTTCTACGAGCAGTACTTC
-	-	TRBV7-9	TRBJ2-2	CASSLSGVPGELFF	TGTGCCAGCAGCTTATCAGGGGTCCCCGGGGAGCTGTTTTTT